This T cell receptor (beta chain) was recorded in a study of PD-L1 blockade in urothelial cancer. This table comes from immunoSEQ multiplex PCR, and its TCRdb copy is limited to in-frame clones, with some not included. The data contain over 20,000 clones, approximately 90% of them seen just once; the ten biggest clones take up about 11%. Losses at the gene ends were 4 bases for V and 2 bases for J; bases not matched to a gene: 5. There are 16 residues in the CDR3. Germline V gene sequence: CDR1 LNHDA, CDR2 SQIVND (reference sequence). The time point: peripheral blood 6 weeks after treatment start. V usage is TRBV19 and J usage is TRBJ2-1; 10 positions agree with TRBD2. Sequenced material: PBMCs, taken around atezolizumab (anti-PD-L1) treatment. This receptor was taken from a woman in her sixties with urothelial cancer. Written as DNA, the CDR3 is TGTGCCAGTAGTACCCGGACTAGCGGAGCCTACAATGAGCAGTTCTTC. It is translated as CASSTRTSGAYNEQFF.